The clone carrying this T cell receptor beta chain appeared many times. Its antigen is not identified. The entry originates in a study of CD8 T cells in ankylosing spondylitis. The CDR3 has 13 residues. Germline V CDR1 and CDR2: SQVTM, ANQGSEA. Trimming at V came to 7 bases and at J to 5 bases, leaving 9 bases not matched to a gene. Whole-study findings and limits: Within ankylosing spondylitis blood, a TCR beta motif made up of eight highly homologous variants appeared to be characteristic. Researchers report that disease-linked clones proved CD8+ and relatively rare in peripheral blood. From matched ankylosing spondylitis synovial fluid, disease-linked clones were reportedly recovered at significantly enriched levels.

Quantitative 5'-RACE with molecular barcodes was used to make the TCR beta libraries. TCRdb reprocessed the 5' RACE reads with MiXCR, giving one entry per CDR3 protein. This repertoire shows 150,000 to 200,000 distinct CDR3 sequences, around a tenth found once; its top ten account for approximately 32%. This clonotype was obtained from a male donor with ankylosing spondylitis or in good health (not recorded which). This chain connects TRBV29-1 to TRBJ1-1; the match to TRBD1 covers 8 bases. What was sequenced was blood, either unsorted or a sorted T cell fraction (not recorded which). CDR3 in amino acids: CSGDLRGHTEAFF. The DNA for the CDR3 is TGCAGCGGGGACCTCAGGGGGCATACTGAAGCTTTCTTT.